Sequencing of this TCR beta chain was carried out in a study of blood T cell repertoires in COVID-19. Study summary: Donors in the United States, Italy and Spain gave samples during acute or convalescent COVID-19. The analysed material was cDNA or gDNA that came from T cells, B-cell-depleted T cells, or PBMCs.

A few counts support this clone. Other DNA sequences in the sample encode the same CDR3. Germline V gives CDR1 SEHNR, CDR2 FQNEAQ (reference sequence). V was trimmed by 1 base and J by 7 bases, leaving 5 bases between them. The CDR3 has 12 amino acids. Each recovered donor of Cohort 3 presented with two negative PCRs, clearance, or symptom resolution. Original methodology: Amplification with reference gene primers provided the estimates of nucleated cell counts. Clones were sequenced by immunoSEQ multiplex PCR, and TCRdb holds only the in-frame ones, with some missing. The DNA gave D and trimming, while V, J and clone size come from that table. The table lists 300,000 to 350,000 clones, approximately 85% of them singletons.

The chain links TRBV7-9 to TRBJ1-5; D is uncertain. The sequenced sample was PBMCs or T cells enriched from blood (not recorded which). The clonotype originates from a man aged 25 to 40 who had recovered from COVID-19. The CDR3: CASSLGGQPQHF. The CDR3 DNA reads TGTGCCAGCAGCTTAGGCGGCCAGCCCCAGCATTTT.